The text below deals with one T cell receptor beta chain. The CDR3 loop spans 15 amino acids. Trimming removed 8 bases from V and 0 bases from J; junction bases left unmatched: 6. Germline loops: CDR1 SGHTA, CDR2 FQGNSA. These data are taken from a study of blood T cell repertoires in COVID-19. Here immunoSEQ multiplex PCR was the method, and the copy in TCRdb shows in-frame clones only, minus some. Among around 100,000 clones listed, more than 75% were seen once. The TCR comes from a human donor in a cohort sampled during active COVID-19. What was sequenced was peripheral blood. The rearrangement links TRBV7-2 to TRBJ2-4; 8 positions agree with TRBD1. CDR3 sequence reads: CASGEQGEAKNIQYF. The CDR3 nucleotides are TGTGCCAGCGGCGAACAGGGGGAAGCCAAAAACATTCAGTACTTC.